This T cell receptor (beta chain) came from a study of regulatory T cells in long-lasting Graves disease. Via MiXCR, TCRdb re-called the reads, giving one row per CDR3 protein. The table records about 1,000 distinct CDR3 sequences, approximately 80% of them present only once. The CDR3 runs to 15 residues. V was cut by 3 bases and J by 0 bases, with 7 bases left in between. Germline assignment: CDR1 SGHDT and CDR2 YYEEEE. From PBMCs, RNA was extracted and then used to make the TCR library. This sequence joins TRBV5-6 and TRBJ2-6; D not certain. The TCR comes from a woman in her twenties or thirties with Graves disease. The sequences come from peripheral blood mononuclear cells (PBMCs), collected with antithyroid drug treatment, in newly diagnosed or persistent Graves disease (not recorded which). CDR3 coding DNA: TGTGCCAGCAGCTCCGACGGCTCTGGGGCCAACGTCCTGACTTTC. Translation gives CASSSDGSGANVLTF.